The 13 T cell receptor beta chains below come from one sample, sequenced in a study of cytomegalovirus exposure and HLA in healthy donors. Measured with immunoSEQ multiplex PCR; TCRdb has only the in-frame clones, and not every one. Here the sample spans about 49,000 clones, almost 95% being singletons. The sample was PBMCs. These receptors were obtained from a man between 18 and 35 years old in good health and CMV-seronegative.

The CDR3 region has the DNA TGTGCCAGCAGGCTCGGGACAGGGGGAAACTCTGGGGCCAACGTCCTGACTTTC. As protein: CASRLGTGGNSGANVLTF. The rearrangement uses TRBV5-4 and TRBJ2-6, with TRBD1 matching 11 bases. With 5 bases clipped from V and 0 bases from J, the junction kept 7 bases outside the gene matches. The germline gives CDR1 SGHNT, CDR2 YYREEE (reference sequence). The CDR3 is made up of 18 amino acids.

The chain recombines TRBV27 with TRBJ2-2; no reliable D call. V was trimmed by 3 bases and J by 7 bases, leaving 9 bases between them. Germline V gene lookup returns CDR1 MNHEY and CDR2 SMNVEV (reference sequence). This CDR3 region has 13 residues. CDR3 bases: TGTGCCAGCAGTTTGAGTGTTGTCGGGGAGCTGTTTTTT. Its translation: CASSLSVVGELFF.

The V and J genes are TRBV10-3 and TRBJ2-1; 15 nucleotides align to TRBD2. Trimming at V came to 4 bases and at J to 2 bases, leaving 0 bases not matched to a gene. Germline CDR1 ENHRY, CDR2 SYGVKD. The CDR3 totals 16 residues. This CDR3 reads CAISGTSGRAYNEQFF. CDR3 bases: TGTGCCATCAGTGGGACTAGCGGGAGGGCCTACAATGAGCAGTTCTTC.

The rearrangement joins TRBV11-3 to TRBJ2-2, with TRBD1 identical over 8 bases. The CDR3 is 18 residues long. From germline, CDR1 is SGHNT and CDR2 YENEEA. Losses at the gene ends were 2 bases for V and 3 bases for J; bases not matched to a gene: 11. The CDR3 reads CASSLSPVGTGHTGELFF. The CDR3 coding sequence is TGTGCCAGCAGCTTAAGCCCCGTCGGGACAGGTCACACCGGGGAGCTGTTTTTT.

This rearrangement joins TRBV2 to TRBJ2-3, with D maybe TRBD2 (8 bases). Germline V gene lookup returns CDR1 SNHLY and CDR2 FYNNEI. This CDR3 has 23 amino acids. V shed 1 base and J shed 2 bases, with 34 bases lying between them. The CDR3, as DNA: TGTGCCAGCAGTGAAGAGGGACTTCACTCGACAGGGCCAGCGGGAGCTAACACAGATACGCAGTATTTT. It is translated as CASSEEGLHSTGPAGANTDTQYF.

This sequence joins TRBV4-1 and TRBJ2-7; weak D call: TRBD1 (6 bases). Trimming pared 2 bases from V and 0 bases from J, leaving 11 bases between. This CDR3 region has 15 residues. Per the germline V gene, CDR1 is MGHRA and CDR2 is YSYEKL. The CDR3 loop reads CASSQPGHSSYEQYF. CDR3 DNA sequence: TGCGCCAGCAGCCAACCGGGACACTCCTCCTACGAGCAGTACTTC.

V is TRBV25-1 and J is TRBJ2-3; D is ambiguous. This CDR3 has 15 residues. CDR1 and CDR2 from the germline V gene are MGHDK and SYGVNS. Trimming shortened V by 2 bases and J by 2 bases, and 11 bases separated the two germline ends. The CDR3 DNA is TGTGCCAGCAGTGAACAGGCAGATTCCACAGATACGCAGTATTTT. Its protein product is CASSEQADSTDTQYF.

The rearrangement joins TRBV4-3 to TRBJ2-1; 7 nucleotides line up with TRBD1. The CDR3 spans 13 residues. Germline trimming cut 5 bases from V and 3 bases from J; bases unmatched to any gene: 1. Germline V gene lookup returns CDR1 LGHNA and CDR2 YSLEER. CDR3 DNA: TGCGCCAGCAGCAGGGGGCTCTACAATGAGCAGTTCTTC. Protein sequence: CASSRGLYNEQFF.

Here the CDR3 reads CASSQETAWSYGYTF. The DNA for the CDR3 is TGCGCCAGCAGCCAAGAGACAGCGTGGAGCTATGGCTACACCTTC. The J gene is TRBJ1-2, the V gene TRBV4-1; the D gene is possibly TRBD1 (5 bases). The germline gives CDR1 MGHRA, CDR2 YSYEKL. V was trimmed by 0 bases and J by 4 bases, leaving 12 bases between them. CDR3 length equals 15 residues.

The rearrangement joins TRBV10-1 to TRBJ2-1, with D hard to call. The CDR3 has 14 residues. Trimming removed 3 bases from V and 0 bases from J, with 6 bases in between. The germline CDR1 and CDR2 sequences are WNHNN and SYGVQD (reference sequence). The CDR3 nucleotides are TGCGCCAGCAGTGAACTTAGCTCCTACAATGAGCAGTTCTTC. This codes for CASSELSSYNEQFF.

The V gene is TRBV29-1, the J gene TRBJ2-2, with D perhaps matching TRBD1 (5 bases). The CDR3 is 13 residues long. Trimming removed 4 bases at V and 4 bases at J, with 10 bases between. Looked up from germline, CDR1 is SQVTM and CDR2 is ANQGSEA. CDR3 in amino acids: CSVGQFGTGELFF. The CDR3 DNA reads TGCAGCGTTGGACAGTTTGGCACCGGGGAGCTGTTTTTT.

The V and J genes are TRBV30 and TRBJ2-1; 8 bases agree with TRBD2. The CDR3 runs to 12 residues. The trim removed 4 bases at V and 5 bases at J, leaving 1 base unmatched. The germline V gene encodes CDR1 GTSNPN and CDR2 SVGIG (reference sequence). The CDR3 DNA reads as TGTGCCTGGACTAGCGGGCACAATGAGCAGTTCTTC. It translates to CAWTSGHNEQFF.

This chain joins TRBV5-1 and TRBJ2-1, with 7 bases fitting TRBD1. This CDR3 has 16 residues. Germline lookup yields CDR1 SGHRS and CDR2 YFSETQ. V trimming: 4 bases; J trimming: 1 base; junction bases outside the gene matches: 8. CDR3 in amino acids: CASSLTGAASYNEQFF. For the CDR3, the DNA is TGCGCCAGCAGCCTAACAGGGGCGGCGTCCTACAATGAGCAGTTCTTC.